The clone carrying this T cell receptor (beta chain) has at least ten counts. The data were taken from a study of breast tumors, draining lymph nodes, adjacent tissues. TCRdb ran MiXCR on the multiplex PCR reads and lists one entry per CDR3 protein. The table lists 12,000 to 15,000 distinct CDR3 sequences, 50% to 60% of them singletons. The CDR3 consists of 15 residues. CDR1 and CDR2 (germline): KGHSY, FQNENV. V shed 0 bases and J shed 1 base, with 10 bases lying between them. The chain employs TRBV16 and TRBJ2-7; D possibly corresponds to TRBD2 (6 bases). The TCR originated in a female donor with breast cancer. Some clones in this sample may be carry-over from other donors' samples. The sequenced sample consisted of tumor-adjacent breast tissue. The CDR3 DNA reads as TGTGCCAGCAGCCAATCGGGACTGGGTTCCTACGAGCAGTACTTC. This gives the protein CASSQSGLGSYEQYF.